Listed below are T cell receptor beta chains from one sample, sequenced in a study of radiation and T cells in renal cell carcinoma. Sequenced by immunoSEQ multiplex PCR; TCRdb stores in-frame clones only, minus some. The table has more than 140,000 clones, roughly 85% seen once. The sample here was blood, taken from a patient whose treatment included radiotherapy and nephrectomy. These receptors were obtained from a woman between 50 and 59 years old with renal cell carcinoma. The CDR3 runs from the conserved cysteine through the conserved F or W. A D gene is named only where the DNA matches it firmly. Part of the rows lack a size; the others show once, few, many or a class for expanded clones.

D gene | clone size | J gene | V gene | CDR3 protein | CDR3 DNA
- | - | TRBJ2-1 | TRBV7-2 | CASSLGRDNEQFF | TGTGCCAGCAGCTTAGGACGCGACAATGAGCAGTTCTTC
TRBD2 | - | TRBJ2-7 | TRBV28 | CASRSGPGGEQYF | TGTGCCAGCAGATCCGGCCCGGGAGGCGAGCAGTACTTC
- | - | TRBJ1-1 | TRBV6-6 | CASSYRRGRGNTEAFF | TGTGCCAGCAGTTACCGACGCGGGCGAGGGAACACTGAAGCTTTCTTT
- | - | TRBJ2-7 | TRBV7-2 | CASRRGQSTYEQYF | TGTGCCAGCAGACGAGGACAGTCGACCTACGAGCAGTACTTC
TRBD1 | - | TRBJ1-3 | TRBV6-5 | CASSSWTGDSGNTIYF | TGTGCCAGCAGTTCCTGGACAGGAGACTCTGGAAACACCATATATTTT
- | - | TRBJ1-1 | TRBV20-1 | CSARELTEAFF | TGCAGTGCTAGAGAGCTAACTGAAGCTTTCTTT
- | - | TRBJ1-2 | TRBV20-1 | CSAGSYGYTF | TGCAGCGCCGGGTCGTATGGCTACACCTTC
- | few | TRBJ1-5 | TRBV6-5 | CASRERGDNRPQHF | TGTGCCAGTCGCGAAAGGGGGGATAATCGACCCCAGCATTTT
- | - | TRBJ2-7 | TRBV7-2 | CASSLEPRVASYEQYF | TGTGCCAGCAGCTTAGAACCCAGGGTGGCATCCTACGAGCAGTACTTC
- | - | TRBJ2-7 | TRBV5-1 | CASSLAVGGAYEQYF | TGCGCCAGCAGCTTGGCCGTCGGCGGAGCCTACGAGCAGTACTTC
- | - | TRBJ2-7 | TRBV6-5 | CASSDGGAASYEQYF | TGTGCCAGCAGCGACGGAGGTGCAGCCTCCTACGAGCAGTACTTC
TRBD2 | medium-sized | TRBJ2-3 | TRBV4-2 | CASSQEIAGGPDTQYF | TGTGCCAGCAGCCAAGAAATAGCGGGAGGCCCAGATACGCAGTATTTT
- | - | TRBJ1-6 | TRBV7-9 | CASSLEGGNSPLHF | TGTGCCAGCAGCTTAGAGGGGGGTAATTCACCCCTCCACTTT
- | - | TRBJ2-7 | TRBV6-5 | CASSLRDSSYEQYF | TGTGCCAGCAGTCTCCGGGACTCTAGCTACGAGCAGTACTTC
- | - | TRBJ1-5 | TRBV18 | CASSPPGAGEDQPQHF | TGTGCCAGCTCACCACCGGGCGCGGGCGAGGATCAGCCCCAGCATTTT
- | - | TRBJ2-7 | TRBV5-1 | CASSLEGAKYDEQYF | TGCGCCAGCAGCTTGGAAGGGGCGAAGTACGACGAGCAGTACTTC
TRBD1 | - | TRBJ1-4 | TRBV5-1 | CASSRDSLNEKLFF | TGCGCCAGCAGCCGGGACAGCCTTAATGAAAAACTGTTTTTT
- | - | TRBJ2-2 | TRBV5-4 | CASSSIPPGELFF | TGTGCCAGCAGCTCAATCCCGCCCGGGGAGCTGTTTTTT
- | - | TRBJ1-1 | TRBV15 | CATSRVGWGYAFF | TGTGCCACCAGCAGAGTAGGGTGGGGATATGCTTTCTTT
TRBD1 | - | TRBJ1-5 | TRBV6-6 | CASRGQGINQPQHF | TGTGCCAGCAGGGGACAGGGGATCAATCAGCCCCAGCATTTT
TRBD2 | - | TRBJ2-1 | TRBV6-1 | CASSRLAENYNEQFF | TGTGCCAGCAGCCGACTAGCGGAGAATTACAATGAGCAGTTCTTC
- | - | TRBJ2-1 | TRBV4-1 | CASSLDRYNEQFF | TGCGCCAGCAGCCTAGACAGATACAATGAGCAGTTCTTC
TRBD1 | - | TRBJ2-5 | TRBV29-1 | CSVDRTGQETQYF | TGCAGCGTTGACCGGACAGGGCAAGAGACCCAGTACTTC
- | - | TRBJ1-1 | TRBV7-2 | CASSLKGRDTEAFF | TGTGCCAGCAGCTTAAAGGGGAGGGACACTGAAGCTTTCTTT
- | - | TRBJ1-5 | TRBV6-6 | CASSNRGREQPQHF | TGTGCCAGCAGCAACCGGGGGCGGGAACAGCCCCAGCATTTT
- | - | TRBJ2-7 | TRBV18 | CASSPMRQGGGEQYF | TGTGCCAGCTCACCAATGAGACAGGGAGGTGGCGAGCAGTACTTC
- | - | TRBJ1-2 | TRBV5-4 | CASSLPTTGFYGYTF | TGTGCCAGCAGCTTACCAACGACAGGATTCTATGGCTACACCTTC
- | - | TRBJ1-2 | TRBV28 | CASSSPLPLPTYGYTF | TGTGCCAGCAGTTCCCCACTACCCCTCCCTACCTATGGCTACACCTTC
- | - | TRBJ1-1 | TRBV25-1 | CASSESGILGAEAFF | TGTGCCAGCAGTGAATCAGGGATACTTGGCGCTGAAGCTTTCTTT
- | - | TRBJ2-7 | TRBV25-1 | CASSGGRAGVSEQYF | TGTGCCAGCAGTGGAGGTCGGGCAGGGGTTAGCGAGCAGTACTTC
- | - | TRBJ2-3 | TRBV15 | CATSPGYKRTDTQYF | TGTGCCACCAGCCCCGGGTACAAACGCACAGATACGCAGTATTTT
- | - | TRBJ2-7 | TRBV10-3 | CAISTGTPLEQYF | TGTGCCATCAGTACCGGGACACCCTTGGAGCAGTACTTC
- | - | TRBJ1-2 | TRBV10-3 | CAISESSELGYGYTF | TGTGCCATCAGTGAGTCGTCGGAGCTGGGCTATGGCTACACCTTC
- | - | TRBJ2-7 | TRBV7-9 | CASSLSASEQYF | TGTGCCAGCAGCTTATCCGCCTCTGAGCAGTACTTC
- | - | TRBJ1-1 | TRBV5-1 | CASSLYSEAFF | TGCGCCAGCAGCTTGTATTCTGAAGCTTTCTTT
- | - | TRBJ1-5 | TRBV6-5 | CASRLGQGDQPQHF | TGTGCCAGCAGACTTGGGCAGGGCGATCAGCCCCAGCATTTT
- | - | TRBJ1-3 | TRBV19 | CASRFRETSGNTIYF | TGTGCCAGTCGATTTAGGGAGACCTCTGGAAACACCATATATTTT
- | - | TRBJ1-1 | TRBV28 | CASTLTGTEAFF | TGTGCCAGCACTCTTACGGGTACTGAAGCTTTCTTT
TRBD2 | - | TRBJ2-5 | TRBV30 | CAWSVDWPSGGQETQYF | TGTGCCTGGAGTGTTGATTGGCCTAGCGGGGGACAAGAGACCCAGTACTTC
- | - | TRBJ2-5 | TRBV7-9 | CASSFAGKGETQYF | TGTGCCAGCAGCTTCGCAGGGAAGGGAGAGACCCAGTACTTC
- | - | TRBJ1-5 | TRBV6-6 | CASSQVTNQPQHF | TGTGCCAGCAGTCAGGTGACCAATCAGCCCCAGCATTTT
TRBD2 | - | TRBJ2-5 | TRBV5-1 | CASSLTGGPQETQYF | TGCGCCAGCAGCTTGACGGGGGGACCTCAAGAGACCCAGTACTTC
- | once | TRBJ2-7 | TRBV4-2 | CASSPDRYEQYF | TGTGCCAGCAGCCCGGACAGATACGAGCAGTACTTC
- | - | TRBJ2-7 | TRBV11-2 | CASSLETAIYEQYF | TGTGCCAGCAGCTTAGAGACAGCCATCTACGAGCAGTACTTC